This TCR beta chain was recorded in a study of spatial heterogeneity in lung cancer. TCRdb independently ran MiXCR on the 5' RACE reads; one entry per CDR3 protein. The sample carries more than 95,000 distinct CDR3 sequences, 12% recorded once. Time point reported: blood at routine non-recurrence follow-up after resection. Sequencing was performed on whole RNA extracted from tumor and nontumor lung tissue, or from frozen PBMC, and the material was left unsorted. This clonotype was seen many times. This sample comprised PBMCs, obtained at follow-up. The source of this sequence is a male donor with early-stage non-small cell lung cancer.

The CDR3 spells CASSVGGTGDSPLHF. CDR3 DNA: TGTGCCAGCAGCGTAGGGGGGACAGGGGATTCACCCCTCCACTTT. The rearrangement uses TRBV9 and TRBJ1-6; 10 bases are a match to TRBD1. The CDR3 is 15 residues long. The germline CDR1 and CDR2 sequences are SGDLS and YYNGEE. After removal of 0 bases from V and 8 bases from J, the junction contained 2 bases not matched to a gene.